This T cell receptor (beta chain) is from a study of OX40 agonist ivuxolimab in advanced cancers. CDR1 is MNHEY, CDR2 SMNVEV, per germline (reference sequence). V gave up 4 bases and J gave up 4 bases; unmatched junction bases: 4. CDR3 length: 16 residues. The repertoire was sequenced with immunoSEQ multiplex PCR; TCRdb's copy has only in-frame clones and lacks some. The sample comprises 60,000 or so clones, 84% of which are singletons, and roughly 2% rests with the top ten. The chain has TRBV27 and TRBJ2-1; TRBD2 agrees at 13 bases. Sequencing was performed on CD4+ or CD8+ T cells sorted from blood, taken in a trial of the OX40 agonist ivuxolimab. This receptor was obtained from an adult with an advanced solid tumor such as melanoma, head and neck, liver or kidney cancer. The CDR3, as DNA: TGTGCCAGCAGTTCGGGACTAGCGGGGTTATACAATGAGCAGTTCTTC. Its protein product is CASSSGLAGLYNEQFF.